This T cell receptor (beta chain) emerged from a study of cytomegalovirus exposure and HLA in healthy donors. Study findings and constraints: On later analysis, the bulk of CMV-associated TCR beta chains appeared to be HLA-restricted. Common viral pathogens seemed to be connected with several of the most significant clusters, according to a later analysis.

Though probably carrying unrecorded immune exposures, donors were nominally healthy at sampling. Primers included in the PCR were 60 Vbeta and 13 Jbeta primers. TCRdb's table, derived via immunoSEQ multiplex PCR, lists solely in-frame clones and lacks some. The sample yields 150,000 or so clones, 68% seen once. In the case of this clone: Its antigen remains unidentified.

The specimen sequenced was PBMCs. The source of this sequence is a man aged 30 to 39 in good health and CMV-seropositive.

CDR3 in DNA: TGTGCCAGCAGCCCGGACAGTTTTAGCAATCAGCCCCAGCATTTT. This codes for CASSPDSFSNQPQHF. The rearrangement links TRBV11-2 to TRBJ1-5, with D perhaps TRBD1 (6 bases). The CDR3 is made up of 15 amino acids. Germline V CDR1 and CDR2: SGHAT, FQNNGV. The germline V and J ends were trimmed by 5 bases and 0 bases, with 11 bases remaining between them.